This T cell receptor beta chain was retrieved from a study of HIV-infected patients and healthy controls. About 500 ng RNA was reverse transcribed with alpha and beta constant-region primers. Using multiplexing indices, alpha and beta chain libraries were generated apart by chain-specific third strand synthesis. TCRdb itself ran the 5' RACE reads through MiXCR, one entry per CDR3 protein. The repertoire includes over 8,000 distinct CDR3 sequences, over 9.5% of them detected once, and 17% sits in the top ten. Germline assignment: CDR1 SGHRS and CDR2 YFSETQ. The CDR3 runs 15 residues. V was clipped by 4 bases and J by 4 bases; unmatched bases: 6. No cell fractionation was done, so the repertoire covers all unsorted peripheral blood T cells.

This material consisted of blood, taken before antiretroviral therapy. The chain joins TRBV5-1 to TRBJ2-7; TRBD2 matches at 12 bases. This TCR was sampled from an adult with HIV infection. CDR3 coding DNA: TGCGCCAGCAGCCGTTCGACTAGCGGGAGTTACGAGCAGTACTTC. Translated, it gives CASSRSTSGSYEQYF.